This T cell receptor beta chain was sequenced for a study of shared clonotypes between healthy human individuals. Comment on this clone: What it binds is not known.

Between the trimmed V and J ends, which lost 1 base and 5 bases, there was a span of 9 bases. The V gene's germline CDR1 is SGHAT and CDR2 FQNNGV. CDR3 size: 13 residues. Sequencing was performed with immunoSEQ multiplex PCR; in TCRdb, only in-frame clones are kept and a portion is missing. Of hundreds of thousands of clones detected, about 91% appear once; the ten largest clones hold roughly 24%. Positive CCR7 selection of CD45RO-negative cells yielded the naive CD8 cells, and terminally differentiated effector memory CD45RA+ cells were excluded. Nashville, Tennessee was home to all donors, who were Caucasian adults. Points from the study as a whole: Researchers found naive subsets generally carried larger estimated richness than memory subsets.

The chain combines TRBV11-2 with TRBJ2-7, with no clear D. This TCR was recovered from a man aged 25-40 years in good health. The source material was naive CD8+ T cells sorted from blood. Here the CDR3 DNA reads TGTGCCAGCAGCTTAGCCGGTCCCCACGAGCAGTACTTC. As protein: CASSLAGPHEQYF.